This T cell receptor beta chain was recovered during a study of T cell changes during pregnancy in multiple sclerosis. The V gene's germline CDR1 is MNHEY and CDR2 SVGAGI. This CDR3 is built from 14 residues. Trimming shortened V by 0 bases and J by 4 bases, and 9 bases separated the two germline ends. Libraries were prepared by immunoSEQ multiplex PCR; TCRdb keeps only in-frame clonotypes and omits some of them. The sample yields about 24,000 clones, 85% seen once. This chain links TRBV6-5 with TRBJ1-2; TRBD1 might be the D (6 bases). The TCR was taken from a female donor in good health, enrolled as a control in a pregnancy study. The specimen comprised CD8+ T cells from peripheral blood mononuclear cells, sampled in the first trimester of pregnancy. The CDR3 spells CASSYSQGLYGYTF. CDR3 nucleotides: TGTGCCAGCAGTTACTCACAGGGCCTCTATGGCTACACCTTC.